This paragraph reports one TCR beta chain. The entry originates in a study of cytomegalovirus exposure and HLA in healthy donors. In the study overall: As released early, the data held some 85 million unique TCRs from HLA-typed donors.

Both 60 Vbeta primers and 13 Jbeta primers went into the PCR. Here immunoSEQ multiplex PCR was the method, and the copy in TCRdb shows in-frame clones only, minus some. This table holds 140,000 or so clones, more than 75% found once. Germline CDR1 and CDR2: MDHEN and SYDVKM. This CDR3 spans 17 amino acids. V lost 7 bases, J lost 1 base, and 15 bases stayed unmatched. This rearrangement joins TRBV28 to TRBJ1-1; TRBD1 matches 7 bases. Sequenced material: PBMCs. The clonotype originates from a female donor in good health and CMV-seronegative. This chain's CDR3 is CASTSAWETGKNTEAFF. The DNA of the CDR3 is TGTGCCAGCACCTCTGCGTGGGAGACAGGGAAGAACACTGAAGCTTTCTTT.